Listed below are T cell receptor beta chains from one sample, sequenced in a study of blood T cell repertoires in COVID-19. TCRdb's table, derived via immunoSEQ multiplex PCR, lists solely in-frame clones and lacks some. The data show 150,000 to 200,000 clones, 85% to 95% seen once. The material sequenced was peripheral blood. These receptors all come from a woman in her forties or fifties with acute or convalescent COVID-19. The CDR3 runs from the conserved cysteine through the conserved F or W. Fields, in order: D gene, J gene, V gene, clone size, CDR3 protein, CDR3 DNA. The D gene is left open where the match is weak. Size tells how often a clone was seen (once, few, many) or the class of an expanded clone, and some rows leave it out.

TRBD1 TRBJ1-4 TRBV5-1 NA CASSTGQITTNEKLFF TGCGCCAGCAGCACGGGACAGATTACAACTAATGAAAAACTGTTTTTT
TRBD1 TRBJ2-1 TRBV7-2 NA CASSSWTGRVDEQFF TGTGCCAGCAGCTCTTGGACAGGGCGGGTCGATGAGCAGTTCTTC
NA TRBJ1-2 TRBV7-2 NA CASSSLAVIRGGSYGYTF TGTGCCAGCAGCTCTCTAGCGGTAATCAGGGGAGGTTCCTATGGCTACACCTTC
TRBD1 TRBJ2-7 TRBV28 NA CASSLGQGYEQYF TGTGCCAGCAGTTTGGGACAGGGATACGAGCAGTACTTC
TRBD1 TRBJ2-7 TRBV20-1 NA CSARDGQGQYF TGCAGTGCTAGAGACGGACAGGGGCAATACTTC
TRBD1 TRBJ1-1 TRBV5-4 NA CASSLRDRGPEAFF TGTGCCAGCAGCTTGCGGGACAGGGGCCCTGAAGCTTTCTTT
NA TRBJ1-2 TRBV7-2 NA CASSGRGVGGYTF TGTGCCAGCAGTGGGAGGGGGGTAGGTGGCTACACCTTC
NA TRBJ1-3 TRBV6-5 NA CASTPTYSGNTIYF TGTGCCAGCACACCGACATACTCTGGAAACACCATATATTTT
NA TRBJ2-7 TRBV5-6 NA CASSLGDRIFYEQYF TGTGCCAGCAGCTTGGGAGACAGGATCTTCTACGAGCAGTACTTC
NA TRBJ2-2 TRBV7-2 NA CASTPLTGELFF TGTGCCAGCACCCCTCTCACCGGGGAGCTGTTTTTT
NA TRBJ2-1 TRBV13 NA CASSRNMGGRSYNEQFF TGTGCCAGCAGCCGAAACATGGGCGGGCGTTCCTACAATGAGCAGTTCTTC
TRBD2 TRBJ2-7 TRBV5-1 NA CASRYSPSGGYEQYF TGCGCCAGCAGGTACAGCCCTAGCGGGGGATACGAGCAGTACTTC
NA TRBJ2-1 TRBV28 NA CASSPGPRTARLGRGEQFF TGTGCCAGCAGCCCGGGGCCTAGGACAGCCCGACTGGGTCGGGGTGAGCAGTTCTTC
NA TRBJ1-4 TRBV6-5 few CASSYGRVGEKLFF TGTGCCAGCAGTTACGGCAGGGTCGGGGAAAAACTGTTTTTT
NA TRBJ1-5 TRBV6-5 NA CASSKQQGANQPQHF TGTGCCAGCAGTAAACAACAGGGAGCGAATCAGCCCCAGCATTTT
NA TRBJ2-2 TRBV7-3 NA CASSLAGKGAGELFF TGTGCCAGCAGCTTAGCGGGAAAGGGAGCCGGGGAGCTGTTTTTT
NA TRBJ2-7 TRBV2 NA CAARKAGHSYEQYF TGTGCCGCCCGAAAGGCAGGCCACTCCTACGAGCAGTACTTC
NA TRBJ2-5 TRBV18 NA CASSPGLARRELETQYF TGTGCCAGCTCACCAGGGTTAGCCCGGAGGGAGTTGGAGACCCAGTACTTC
NA TRBJ1-1 TRBV24-1 NA CATRFGQNTEAFF TGTGCCACCAGATTTGGGCAGAACACTGAAGCTTTCTTT
NA TRBJ1-5 TRBV5-1 NA CASSLGAQGIGQPQHF TGCGCCAGCAGCTTGGGGGCGCAAGGAATCGGTCAGCCCCAGCATTTT
NA TRBJ2-1 TRBV7-9 once CASSLVEEVSHEQFF TGTGCCAGCAGCTTAGTTGAGGAGGTTTCGCATGAGCAGTTCTTC
TRBD2 TRBJ2-3 TRBV7-3 NA CASSKNPSGTSTDTQYF TGTGCCAGCAGTAAAAACCCTAGCGGAACTAGCACAGATACGCAGTATTTT
NA TRBJ1-2 TRBV4-1 NA CASSRGREASIF TGCGCCAGCAGCCGGGGGAGGGAGGCCTCTATCTTC
NA TRBJ2-1 TRBV28 NA CASPETASACWSYNEQFF TGTGCCAGCCCCGAAACTGCTAGCGCCTGTTGGTCCTACAATGAGCAGTTCTTC
TRBD1 TRBJ2-7 TRBV7-3 NA CASAQGAGIAYEQYF TGTGCCAGCGCCCAGGGGGCGGGGATCGCCTACGAGCAGTACTTC
NA TRBJ2-3 TRBV5-6 NA CASRVGHLMQYF TGTGCCAGCAGGGTCGGACACCTTATGCAGTATTTT
NA TRBJ1-2 TRBV12-3/TRBV12-4 NA CASSLGAAYGYTF TGTGCCAGCAGTTTAGGGGCAGCCTATGGCTACACCTTC
NA TRBJ1-4 TRBV7-8 NA CASSLDLGRGNEKLFF TGTGCCAGCAGCTTAGATCTGGGCAGGGGTAATGAAAAACTGTTTTTT
TRBD1 TRBJ1-6 TRBV2 NA CASGDRVGSDSPLHF TGTGCCAGCGGGGACAGGGTCGGATCAGATTCACCCCTCCACTTT
TRBD1 TRBJ1-1 TRBV10-3 once CAISEATGGNTEAFF TGTGCCATCAGTGAGGCGACAGGGGGGAACACTGAAGCTTTCTTT
NA TRBJ1-2 TRBV4-1 NA CASSQDFGPTYGYTF TGCGCCAGCAGCCAAGATTTTGGCCCCACCTATGGCTACACCTTC
TRBD1 TRBJ2-1 TRBV7-2 NA CASSPQQGAANKQFF TGTGCCAGCAGCCCTCAACAGGGGGCGGCAAATAAGCAGTTCTTC
TRBD2 TRBJ2-1 TRBV28 NA CASSFQSSGRDTEQFF TGTGCCAGCAGTTTCCAATCTAGCGGGAGGGATACTGAGCAGTTCTTC
NA TRBJ2-7 TRBV2 NA CATSLIYEQYF TGTGCCACCTCACTCATCTACGAGCAGTACTTC
TRBD1 TRBJ1-5 TRBV12-5 NA CASGPGTGAFGEPQHF TGTGCTAGTGGGCCCGGGACAGGGGCTTTCGGGGAGCCCCAGCATTTT
TRBD2 TRBJ2-3 TRBV5-4 NA CASSLPSGDSEQYF TGTGCCAGCAGCTTGCCTAGCGGGGATTCTGAGCAGTATTTT
TRBD1 TRBJ1-1 TRBV6-5 once CASSWWDRTDPEAFF TGTGCCAGCAGTTGGTGGGACAGGACGGACCCTGAAGCTTTCTTT
TRBD1 TRBJ2-1 TRBV2 NA CASAWDRGGYNEQFF TGTGCCAGTGCCTGGGACAGGGGAGGGTACAATGAGCAGTTCTTC
NA TRBJ2-3 TRBV12-3/TRBV12-4 NA CASSTRTADTQYF TGTGCCAGCAGTACCCGGACAGCAGATACGCAGTATTTT
NA TRBJ1-1 TRBV29-1 NA CSAMVGMNTEAFF TGCAGCGCCATGGTCGGGATGAACACTGAAGCTTTCTTT
NA TRBJ2-1 TRBV7-2 NA CASSLAQGAGEQFF TGTGCCAGCAGCTTAGCCCAGGGCGCAGGTGAGCAGTTCTTC
TRBD1 TRBJ1-1 TRBV5-1 NA CASSLAGTALMNTEAFF TGCGCCAGCAGCTTGGCCGGGACAGCCCTCATGAACACTGAAGCTTTCTTT
NA TRBJ2-3 TRBV7-3 NA CASSPRSLDTQYF TGTGCCAGCAGTCCTCGGTCTCTGGATACGCAGTATTTT
TRBD1 TRBJ1-3 TRBV7-6 NA CASSHPLTEDRGMNTIYF TGTGCCAGCAGCCACCCCTTGACTGAGGACAGGGGAATGAACACCATATATTTT
NA TRBJ1-1 TRBV7-9 NA CASSLVANTEAFF TGTGCCAGCAGCTTAGTAGCGAACACTGAAGCTTTCTTT
TRBD1 TRBJ2-1 TRBV14 NA CASSEQGPYNEQFF TGTGCCAGCAGCGAACAGGGGCCCTACAATGAGCAGTTCTTC
NA TRBJ1-2 TRBV19 NA CASSDRDINGNYGYTF TGTGCCAGTAGTGATCGGGACATTAACGGGAACTATGGCTACACCTTC
NA TRBJ1-2 TRBV7-9 NA CASSPDGEYGYTF TGTGCCAGCAGCCCCGATGGGGAGTATGGCTACACCTTC
NA TRBJ2-3 TRBV19 NA CATSLADTQYF TGTGCCACCTCGCTCGCGGATACGCAGTATTTT
NA TRBJ2-7 TRBV12-2 NA CASRLISGIYEQYF TGTGCAAGTCGCTTAATTTCGGGAATCTACGAGCAGTACTTC